A selection of T cell receptor beta chains follows, all from one sample in a study of cytomegalovirus exposure and HLA in healthy donors. The table came from immunoSEQ multiplex PCR; TCRdb's copy has only in-frame clones and leaves some out. The sample has about 160,000 clones; 86% are singletons. Sequences were obtained from PBMCs. The origin of the receptors is a woman under 40 in good health and CMV-seronegative. Both conserved end residues are part of each CDR3. Fields, in order: D gene, J gene, V gene, clone size, CDR3 protein, CDR3 DNA. A D gene is named only where the DNA matches it firmly. Where a row states a size, it is once, few, many or the class of an expanded clone; other rows omit it.

NA | TRBJ2-1 | TRBV2 | NA | CASSVRQGMSEQFF | TGTGCCAGCAGTGTGAGGCAGGGGATGTCTGAGCAGTTCTTC
TRBD2 | TRBJ2-7 | TRBV5-4 | NA | CASSLPSGSIDEQYF | TGTGCCAGCAGCTTGCCTAGCGGGAGTATAGACGAGCAGTACTTC
NA | TRBJ2-1 | TRBV2 | NA | CASSEIRGNEQFF | TGTGCCAGCAGTGAGATAAGGGGAAATGAGCAGTTCTTC
NA | TRBJ2-7 | TRBV6-1 | NA | CASQGTNTYEQYF | TGTGCCTCCCAGGGGACCAATACCTACGAGCAGTACTTC
NA | TRBJ2-3 | TRBV6-5 | NA | CASSDSMGTDTQYF | TGTGCCAGCAGTGACTCAATGGGGACAGATACGCAGTATTTT
NA | TRBJ2-7 | TRBV2 | NA | CASSGQYYEQYF | TGTGCCAGCAGTGGCCAGTACTACGAGCAGTACTTC
NA | TRBJ1-5 | TRBV7-2 | NA | CASSLTRWNQPQHF | TGTGCCAGCAGCTTAACTCGTTGGAACCAGCCCCAGCATTTT
TRBD1 | TRBJ1-5 | TRBV30 | NA | CAWSRDRGPSQPQHF | TGTGCCTGGAGCCGGGACAGGGGGCCTAGTCAGCCCCAGCATTTT
TRBD1 | TRBJ1-1 | TRBV2 | NA | CASSDRRTGGPGTEAFF | TGTGCCAGCAGTGATCGTCGGACAGGGGGCCCTGGCACTGAAGCTTTCTTT
NA | TRBJ1-1 | TRBV12-5 | NA | CASGSRGNTEAFF | TGTGCTAGTGGTTCCAGGGGCAACACTGAAGCTTTCTTT
TRBD2 | TRBJ2-1 | TRBV30 | NA | CAWSEKVAGVRNNEQFF | TGTGCCTGGAGCGAAAAAGTAGCGGGAGTCCGGAACAATGAGCAGTTCTTC
NA | TRBJ2-7 | TRBV5-1 | NA | CASSLAGSYYEQYF | TGCGCCAGCAGCTTGGCTGGCAGTTACTACGAGCAGTACTTC
TRBD2 | TRBJ2-2 | TRBV27 | NA | CASSLLAGGFGELFF | TGTGCCAGCAGTCTGCTAGCGGGGGGTTTCGGGGAGCTGTTTTTT
TRBD1 | TRBJ1-2 | TRBV2 | NA | CASSRDRVENGYTF | TGTGCCAGCAGCCGGGACAGGGTTGAGAATGGCTACACCTTC
NA | TRBJ1-5 | TRBV6-5 | NA | CASSGGPRRPQHF | TGTGCCAGCAGTGGCGGACCCCGAAGGCCCCAGCATTTT
NA | TRBJ2-2 | TRBV2 | once | CASSVIQGNTGELFF | TGTGCCAGCAGTGTCATTCAGGGGAACACCGGGGAGCTGTTTTTT
TRBD2 | TRBJ2-3 | TRBV7-3 | NA | CASSPRGGGSTDTQYF | TGTGCCAGCAGCCCCCGTGGGGGGGGTAGCACAGATACGCAGTATTTT
NA | TRBJ2-6 | TRBV6-1 | NA | CASSEKGSGANVLTF | TGTGCCAGCAGTGAAAAGGGATCCGGGGCCAACGTCCTGACTTTC
NA | TRBJ2-2 | TRBV5-4 | NA | CASSSTWLDRIRVGELFF | TGTGCCAGCAGCTCGACGTGGTTGGACAGAATAAGAGTCGGGGAGCTGTTTTTT
TRBD1 | TRBJ1-2 | TRBV9 | NA | CASSVDRDFYGYTF | TGTGCCAGCAGCGTGGACAGGGACTTCTATGGCTACACCTTC
NA | TRBJ2-7 | TRBV7-6 | NA | CASSLADRNYEQYF | TGTGCCAGCAGCTTAGCGGACAGAAACTACGAGCAGTACTTC
NA | TRBJ1-3 | TRBV2 | NA | CASSPPSSGNTIYF | TGTGCCAGCAGCCCTCCCAGCTCTGGAAACACCATATATTTT
NA | TRBJ1-1 | TRBV7-2 | NA | CASSLQVNTEAFF | TGTGCCAGCAGCTTACAGGTGAACACTGAAGCTTTCTTT
NA | TRBJ1-2 | TRBV19 | NA | CASSTSSSTGYTF | TGTGCCAGTAGTACCAGTTCTTCCACGGGCTACACCTTC
NA | TRBJ1-4 | TRBV5-1 | NA | CASSLQGTNEKLFF | TGCGCCAGCAGCTTACAGGGAACTAATGAAAAACTGTTTTTT